These 7 T cell receptor beta chains share one sample of origin, sequenced in a study of early T cells in non-severe SARS-CoV-2 infection. In TCRdb, the 5' RACE reads were re-called with MiXCR into one record per CDR3 protein. This sample has about 97,000 distinct CDR3 sequences; 11% occur once, and the top ten carry just over 4.5%. The sequencing here drew on whole blood, taken at baseline. The source is an adult who was a healthcare worker with PCR-confirmed SARS-CoV-2 infection or an uninfected control (not recorded which).

In its sample, this clonotype was seen many times. This chain links TRBV5-1 with TRBJ2-3, with D maybe TRBD2 (5 bases). Germline V CDR1 and CDR2: SGHRS, YFSETQ. This CDR3 has 14 residues. The V end lost 0 bases, the J end lost 8 bases, and 13 bases lay between the germline ends. The CDR3: CASSLELDVGTQYF. The DNA of the CDR3 is TGCGCCAGCAGCTTGGAACTAGACGTGGGTACGCAGTATTTT.

This clonotype has only a few counts. The chain uses TRBV5-5 and TRBJ2-7; the match to TRBD2 covers 7 bases. The CDR3 length is 15 residues. V dropped 2 bases and J dropped 2; count of bases not matched to a gene: 7. From germline, CDR1 is SGHKS and CDR2 YYEKEE (reference sequence). In DNA form, the CDR3 reads TGTGCCAGCAGCTTATTGTCTAGCGGTCCCTACGAGCAGTACTTC. It specifies CASSLLSSGPYEQYF.

In its sample, this clonotype was seen a few times. The V gene is TRBV18, the J gene TRBJ2-1; 7 nucleotides agree with TRBD1. CDR1 is KGHSH and CDR2 is LQKENI in the germline V gene. V lost 2 bases and J lost 7; bases outside the gene matches: 2. The length of the CDR3 is 13 residues. CDR3 amino acids: CASSPNRGNEQFF. Here the CDR3 DNA reads TGTGCCAGCTCACCAAACAGGGGTAATGAGCAGTTCTTC.

The chain carries TRBV7-2 and TRBJ2-5, with 7 bases lining up with TRBD1. Germline CDR1 SGHTA, CDR2 FQGNSA. V lost 3 bases, J lost 3 bases, and 10 bases stayed unmatched. The CDR3 length is 16 residues. CDR3 bases: TGTGCCAGCAGCTTTGGACAGGCGCCTAGGAAAGAGACCCAGTACTTC. It codes for CASSFGQAPRKETQYF.

This clonotype was counted many times. V is TRBV29-1 and J is TRBJ2-5; possible D gene TRBD2, 5 bases. V shed 6 bases and J shed 1 base, with 9 bases lying between them. Germline assignment: CDR1 SQVTM and CDR2 ANQGSEA. The CDR3 totals 12 residues. The CDR3 here is CSVGLIQETQYF. In DNA form, the CDR3 reads TGCAGCGTCGGACTGATCCAAGAGACCCAGTACTTC.

The table lists this clonotype with many counts. This chain joins TRBV7-3 and TRBJ1-1, with 7 bases lining up with TRBD1. With 4 bases clipped from V and 8 bases from J, the junction kept 13 bases outside the gene matches. The CDR3 is 15 amino acids. Germline V CDR1 and CDR2: SGHTA, FQGTGA. The DNA for the CDR3 is TGTGCCAGCAGCTCACAAACCCAGGGGACAGCAGAAGCTTTCTTT. It specifies CASSSQTQGTAEAFF.

The V call is TRBV30, the J call TRBJ2-7, with 9 bases fitting TRBD1. The CDR3 contains 13 residues. Trimming at V came to 2 bases and at J to 5 bases, leaving 4 bases not matched to a gene. CDR1 is GTSNPN, CDR2 SVGIG, per germline (reference sequence). The CDR3 DNA is TGTGCCTGGAGTAAAGGACAGGGGAACGAGCAGTACTTC. Its translation is CAWSKGQGNEQYF.